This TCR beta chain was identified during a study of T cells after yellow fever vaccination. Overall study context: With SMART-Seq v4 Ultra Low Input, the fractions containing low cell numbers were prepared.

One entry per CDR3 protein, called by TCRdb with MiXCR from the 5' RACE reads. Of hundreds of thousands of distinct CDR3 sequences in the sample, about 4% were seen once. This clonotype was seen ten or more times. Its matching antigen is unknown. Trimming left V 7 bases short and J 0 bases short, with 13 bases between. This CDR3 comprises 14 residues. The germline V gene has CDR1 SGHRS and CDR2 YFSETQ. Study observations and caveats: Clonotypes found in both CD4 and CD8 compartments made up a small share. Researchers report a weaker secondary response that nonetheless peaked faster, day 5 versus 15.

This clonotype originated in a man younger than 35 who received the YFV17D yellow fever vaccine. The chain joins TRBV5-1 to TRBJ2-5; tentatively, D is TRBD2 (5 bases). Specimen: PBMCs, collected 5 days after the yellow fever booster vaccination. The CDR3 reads CASESGSHQETQYF. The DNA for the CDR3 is TGCGCCAGCGAGTCTGGGAGCCACCAAGAGACCCAGTACTTC.